This T cell receptor beta chain originates from a study of CD8+CD57+ T cells in acquired aplastic anemia. Before being chosen for sequencing, patients had shown CD8+CD57+ cell expansion by flow cytometry. The CDR3 runs to 15 residues. V lost 0 bases and J 0 bases, leaving 11 bases between the germline ends. The germline V gene encodes CDR1 SQVTM and CDR2 ANQGSEA. Genomic DNA, the template, was used for profiling of the TCR beta VDJ and CDR3. MiXCR was run by TCRdb on the reads, yielding one entry per CDR3 protein. The sample has 200,000 to 250,000 distinct CDR3 sequences; 55% to 65% are singletons. The chain has TRBV29-1 and TRBJ2-5; D tentatively fits TRBD1 or TRBD2 (5 bases each). The sample comprised sorted CD4+, CD8+, or CD8+CD57+ T cells (not recorded which) from PBMCs. This sequence originates from a human donor with aplastic anemia. CDR3 protein: CSVEDGTEYQETQYF. The CDR3 nucleotides read TGCAGCGTTGAAGACGGGACCGAGTACCAAGAGACCCAGTACTTC. Together with reference TRBV29-1 and TRBJ2-5, the CDR3 gives the full variable domain: SAVISQKPSRDICQRGTSLTIQCQVDSQVTMMFWYRQQPGQSLTLIATANQGSEATYESGFVIDKFPISRPNLTFSTLTVSNMSPEDSSIYLCSVEDGTEYQETQYFGPGTRLLVL.